This passage covers 2 T cell receptor beta chains from one sample sequenced in a study of T cell repertoires and HLA-DP antigens. These receptors are not linked to any known antigen. TCRdb's copy holds only in-frame clones and misses some; the assay was immunoSEQ multiplex PCR. The data show more than 90,000 clones, 92% seen once. The sequenced sample was CD4+ T cells from PBMCs. The source is a woman aged 18-35 years in good health and CMV-seronegative.

The chain has TRBV27 and TRBJ2-7; 7 bases agree with TRBD1. This CDR3 contains 14 residues. Per germline, CDR1 MNHEY and CDR2 SMNVEV (reference sequence). J lost 2 bases, V lost 5 bases, and 6 bases had no gene match. The CDR3 DNA reads as TGTGCCAGCAGTCCCGGGACAGAACCCTACGAGCAGTACTTC. This codes for CASSPGTEPYEQYF.

The rearrangement joins TRBV6-6 to TRBJ2-3; D might be TRBD2 (6 bases). Germline assignment: CDR1 MNHNY and CDR2 SVGAGI (reference sequence). CDR3 length: 15 amino acids. Trimming shortened V by 7 bases and J by 3 bases, and 17 bases separated the two germline ends. The CDR3 region is CASTRGRGITDTQYF. The CDR3 nucleotides read TGTGCCAGCACAAGAGGTCGGGGGATTACAGATACGCAGTATTTT.